One and the same sample provided the 21 T cell receptor beta chains below, sequenced in a study of OX40 agonist ivuxolimab in advanced cancers. This table comes from immunoSEQ multiplex PCR, and its TCRdb copy is limited to in-frame clones, with some not included. The repertoire includes some 70,000 clones, 75% to 90% of them detected once, and around 8.3% sits in the top ten. The sample consisted of CD4+ or CD8+ T cells sorted from blood, taken in a trial of the OX40 agonist ivuxolimab. The receptors stem from an adult with an advanced solid tumor such as melanoma, head and neck, liver or kidney cancer.

This clone was counted only a few times. The CDR3 nucleotides read TGTGCCAGCAGGCCCCACCCGGGTTCTGGTTTCAGTGAGCAGTTCTTC. Its translation is CASRPHPGSGFSEQFF. This chain joins TRBV6-6 and TRBJ2-1, with D uncertain. The germline CDR1 and CDR2 sequences are MNHNY and SVGAGI (reference sequence). The CDR3 contains 16 residues. The germline V and J ends were trimmed by 6 bases and 9 bases, with 24 bases remaining between them.

The chain has TRBV19 and TRBJ2-3; D gene unclear. CDR3 size: 14 residues. The V end lost 1 base, the J end lost 2 bases, and 7 bases lay between the germline ends. CDR1 is LNHDA and CDR2 is SQIVND in the germline V gene (reference sequence). CDR3 amino acids: CASSIGLFTDTQYF. The CDR3 bases are TGTGCCAGTAGTATAGGCCTATTCACAGATACGCAGTATTTT.

This chain uses TRBV18 with TRBJ1-1; unclear D gene. Germline V CDR1 and CDR2: KGHSH, LQKENI. Trimming removed 0 bases at V and 4 bases at J, with 12 bases between. CDR3 size: 15 residues. CDR3 sequence (DNA): TGTGCCAGCTCACCACCCGTAACAAGAAGCACTGAAGCTTTCTTT. This encodes CASSPPVTRSTEAFF.

The rearrangement links TRBV14 to TRBJ2-2; D unresolved. This CDR3 region has 15 residues. V was pared by 2 bases and J by 1 base, with 8 bases between. Germline loops: CDR1 SGHDN, CDR2 FVKESK. The CDR3 spells CASSQYLLNTGELFF. CDR3 in DNA: TGTGCCAGCAGCCAATACCTTCTGAACACCGGGGAGCTGTTTTTT.

The chain carries TRBV7-9 and TRBJ1-2, with 7 bases matching TRBD1. V lost 5 bases to trimming and J lost 2 bases; unmatched junction nucleotides: 5. Germline loops: CDR1 SEHNR, CDR2 FQNEAQ (reference sequence). The CDR3 runs to 14 residues. For the CDR3, the DNA is TGTGCCAGCAGCCTAGTGACAGGGAACTATGGCTACACCTTC. Translation gives CASSLVTGNYGYTF.

The V and J genes are TRBV7-9 and TRBJ2-1; D is perhaps TRBD2 (5 bases). This CDR3 is 15 amino acids long. Germline values: CDR1 SEHNR, CDR2 FQNEAQ (reference sequence). Trimming shortened V by 1 base and J by 6 bases, and 13 bases separated the two germline ends. CDR3 bases: TGTGCCAGCAGCTTAGGTTCAAAAGGAGGCAATGAGCAGTTCTTC. Its protein is CASSLGSKGGNEQFF.

The chain is built from TRBV7-6 and TRBJ2-1; D possibly corresponds to TRBD1 (5 bases). The V end was cut by 5 bases, the J end by 0 bases, with 8 bases between. This CDR3 is built from 14 residues. CDR1 is SGHVS and CDR2 is FNYEAQ in the germline V gene. CDR3 residues: CASSRQTSYNEQFF. The CDR3 bases are TGTGCCAGCAGCCGACAGACCTCCTACAATGAGCAGTTCTTC.

The chain employs TRBV7-3 and TRBJ1-6; D is unresolved. The CDR3 runs 13 residues. Germline CDR1 is SGHTA and CDR2 is FQGTGA. The V gene lost 4 bases and the J gene lost 8 bases, with 9 bases spanning the gap. CDR3 residues: CASSSETHSPLHF. The CDR3 nucleotides are TGTGCCAGCAGCTCCGAGACGCATTCACCCCTCCACTTT.

A single count supports this clone. The V and J genes are TRBV27 and TRBJ2-3; D possibly matches TRBD1 or TRBD2 (5 bases each). CDR1 and CDR2 from the germline V gene are MNHEY and SMNVEV (reference sequence). The CDR3 totals 14 residues. The germline V and J ends were trimmed by 1 base and 5 bases, with 10 bases remaining between them. CDR3 protein: CASSLYGGLDTQYF. For the CDR3, the DNA is TGTGCCAGCAGTTTATATGGGGGTTTAGATACGCAGTATTTT.

This sequence joins TRBV6-6 and TRBJ1-2; 7 bases agree with TRBD1. The CDR3 is 13 residues long. The V gene end was trimmed by 4 bases and the J gene end by 8 bases; junction bases not matched to a gene: 7. From germline, CDR1 is MNHNY and CDR2 SVGAGI (reference sequence). The CDR3 DNA is TGTGCCAGCAGTTGGGACAGCCAGGGAGGCTACACCTTC. It encodes CASSWDSQGGYTF.

This rearrangement joins TRBV5-4 to TRBJ2-1; tentative D call: TRBD1 (5 bases). CDR1 is SGHNT and CDR2 is YYREEE in the germline V gene (reference sequence). Trimming shortened V by 0 bases and J by 0 bases, and 7 bases separated the two germline ends. The CDR3 spans 15 residues. In DNA form, the CDR3 reads TGTGCCAGCAGCTTGGACAGGCCCTCCTACAATGAGCAGTTCTTC. It translates to CASSLDRPSYNEQFF.

V gene TRBV5-1 combines with J gene TRBJ1-2, with 9 positions matching TRBD1. Germline CDR1 and CDR2: SGHRS and YFSETQ. The V and J ends lost 4 bases and 5 bases, in that order; junction bases with no gene match: 6. There are 14 residues in the CDR3. In nucleotides, the CDR3 is TGCGCCAGCAGCGCGGGACAGGGAGCATATGGCTACACCTTC. This codes for CASSAGQGAYGYTF.

A note on this clone: Compared with germline, one end of the junction differs, possibly owing to a read error. This sequence joins TRBV28 and TRBJ1-2, with D unresolved. The CDR3 contains 11 residues. Germline V gives CDR1 MDHEN, CDR2 SYDVKM. CDR3 residues: CASSVSMHRTF. The CDR3 region has the DNA TGTGCCAGCAGTGTATCTATGCATCGTACCTTT.

This rearrangement joins TRBV6-6 to TRBJ2-2, with D possibly TRBD1 on 8 matching bases. The ends were cut back, 6 bases at V and 6 bases at J, with 17 bases in the middle. The CDR3 loop spans 15 amino acids. The germline V gene encodes CDR1 MNHNY and CDR2 SVGAGI (reference sequence). The CDR3 bases are TGTGCCAGCAGGGCGACAGGGGAGGGGTCCGGGGAGCTGTTTTTT. Amino acids: CASRATGEGSGELFF.

This chain joins TRBV6-5 and TRBJ2-7; D is possibly TRBD2 (8 bases). The germline V gene encodes CDR1 MNHEY and CDR2 SVGAGI. Between the trimmed V and J ends, which lost 5 bases and 2 bases, there was a span of 13 bases. This CDR3 is 14 amino acids long. This chain's CDR3 is CASSREGQTYEQYF. As DNA, the CDR3 is TGTGCCAGCAGTCGGGAGGGACAGACCTACGAGCAGTACTTC.

The rearrangement links TRBV6-5 to TRBJ1-6; D gene uncertain. V lost 6 bases, J lost 11 bases, and 20 bases lay in between. The CDR3 consists of 15 residues. Germline loops: CDR1 MNHEY, CDR2 SVGAGI. DNA of the CDR3: TGTGCCAGCAGCCCCGTCGGTCCTGAACGGACACCCCTCCACTTT. Protein: CASSPVGPERTPLHF.

The chain recombines TRBV19 with TRBJ1-2; 9 positions match TRBD1. Germline V gives CDR1 LNHDA, CDR2 SQIVND (reference sequence). Trimming took 5 bases from V and 4 from J; bases not matched to a gene: 8. The CDR3 is made up of 15 amino acids. The CDR3 coding sequence is TGTGCCAGTAGTCCCACGGGACAGGGAAGCTATGGCTACACCTTC. It is translated as CASSPTGQGSYGYTF.

The chain employs TRBV18 and TRBJ1-2, with D tentatively TRBD1 (6 bases). CDR3 size: 14 residues. Trimming removed 3 bases at V and 5 bases at J, with 13 bases between. Germline V gives CDR1 KGHSH, CDR2 LQKENI. CDR3 in DNA: TGTGCCAGCTCACCGGAAGGGGGAAAATATGGCTACACCTTC. This sequence encodes CASSPEGGKYGYTF. Complete variable domain (other parts from reference TRBV18 and TRBJ1-2): NAGVMQNPRHLVRRRGQEARLRCSPMKGHSHVYWYRQLPEEGLKFMVYLQKENIIDESGMPKERFSAEFPKEGPSILRIQQVVRGDSAAYFCASSPEGGKYGYTFGSGTRLTVV.

This clone was counted a few times. The V and J genes are TRBV19 and TRBJ2-7; D possibly uses TRBD1 or TRBD2 (5 bases each). Per germline, CDR1 LNHDA and CDR2 SQIVND (reference sequence). V was shortened by 3 bases and J by 2 bases, with 11 bases between the two germline ends. The CDR3 is made up of 14 amino acids. CDR3 protein: CASSIQRGPYEQYF. The DNA of the CDR3 is TGTGCCAGTAGTATTCAACGGGGACCCTACGAGCAGTACTTC.

This chain joins TRBV11-3 and TRBJ2-1; 7 bases align to TRBD2. Unmatched junction bases numbered 8, after V lost 3 bases and J lost 3 bases. The CDR3 has 16 residues. Germline loops: CDR1 SGHNT, CDR2 YENEEA. The CDR3 loop reads CASSLEGTTDYNEQFF. The CDR3 coding sequence is TGTGCCAGCAGCTTGGAGGGGACTACGGACTACAATGAGCAGTTCTTC. Combining the CDR3 with reference TRBV11-3 and TRBJ2-1 gives the whole variable domain EAGVVQSPRYKIIEKKQPVAFWCNPISGHNTLYWYLQNLGQGPELLIRYENEEAVDDSQLPKDRFSAERLKGVDSTLKIQPAELGDSAVYLCASSLEGTTDYNEQFFGPGTRLTVL.

This rearrangement joins TRBV7-6 to TRBJ2-5; 9 positions agree with TRBD1. Germline V gene sequence: CDR1 SGHVS, CDR2 FNYEAQ. The CDR3 is 15 amino acids. V shed 5 bases and J 4 bases; nucleotides not matched to a gene: 8. This CDR3 is CASSGQGRARETQYF. In DNA form, the CDR3 reads TGTGCCAGCAGCGGACAGGGGAGGGCAAGAGAGACCCAGTACTTC.